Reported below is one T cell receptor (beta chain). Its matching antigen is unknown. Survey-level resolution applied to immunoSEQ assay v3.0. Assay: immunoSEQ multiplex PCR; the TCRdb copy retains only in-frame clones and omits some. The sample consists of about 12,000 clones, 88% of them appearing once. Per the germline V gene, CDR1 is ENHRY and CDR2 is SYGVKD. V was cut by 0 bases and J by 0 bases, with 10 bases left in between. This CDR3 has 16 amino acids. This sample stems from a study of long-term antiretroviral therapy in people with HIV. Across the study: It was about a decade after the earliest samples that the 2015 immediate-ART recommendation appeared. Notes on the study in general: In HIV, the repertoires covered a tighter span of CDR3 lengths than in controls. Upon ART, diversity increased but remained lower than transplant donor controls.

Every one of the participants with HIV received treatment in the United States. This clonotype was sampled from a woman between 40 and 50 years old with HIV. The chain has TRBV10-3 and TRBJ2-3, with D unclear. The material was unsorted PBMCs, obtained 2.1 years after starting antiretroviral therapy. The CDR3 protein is CAISESLEFSTDTQYF. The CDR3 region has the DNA TGTGCCATCAGTGAGTCGCTAGAGTTTAGCACAGATACGCAGTATTTT.